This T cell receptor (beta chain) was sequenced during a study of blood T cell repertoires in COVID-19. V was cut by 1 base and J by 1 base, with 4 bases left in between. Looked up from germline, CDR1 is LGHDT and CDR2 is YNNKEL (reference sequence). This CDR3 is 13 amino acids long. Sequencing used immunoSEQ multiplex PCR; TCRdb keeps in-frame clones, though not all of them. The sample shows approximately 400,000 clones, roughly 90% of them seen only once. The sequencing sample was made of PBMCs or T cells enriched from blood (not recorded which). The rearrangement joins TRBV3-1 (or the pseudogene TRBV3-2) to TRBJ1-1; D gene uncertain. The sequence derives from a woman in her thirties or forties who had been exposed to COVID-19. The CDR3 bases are TGTGCCAGCAGCCAAGGCAGGAACACTGAAGCTTTCTTT. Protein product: CASSQGRNTEAFF.